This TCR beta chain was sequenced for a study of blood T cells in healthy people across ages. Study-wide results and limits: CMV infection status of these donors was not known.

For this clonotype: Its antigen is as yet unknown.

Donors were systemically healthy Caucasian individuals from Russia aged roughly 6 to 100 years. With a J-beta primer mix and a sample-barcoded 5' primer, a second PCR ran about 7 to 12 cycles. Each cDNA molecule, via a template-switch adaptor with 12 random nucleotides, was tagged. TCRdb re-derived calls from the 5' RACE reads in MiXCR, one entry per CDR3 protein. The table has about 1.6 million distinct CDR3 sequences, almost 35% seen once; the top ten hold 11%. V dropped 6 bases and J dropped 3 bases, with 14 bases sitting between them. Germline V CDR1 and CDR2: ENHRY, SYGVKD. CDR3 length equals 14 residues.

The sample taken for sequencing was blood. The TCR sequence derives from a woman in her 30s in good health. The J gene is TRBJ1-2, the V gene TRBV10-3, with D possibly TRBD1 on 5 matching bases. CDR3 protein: CAIRELPRDYGYTF. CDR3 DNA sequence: TGTGCCATCAGGGAGCTTCCCAGGGACTATGGCTACACCTTC.